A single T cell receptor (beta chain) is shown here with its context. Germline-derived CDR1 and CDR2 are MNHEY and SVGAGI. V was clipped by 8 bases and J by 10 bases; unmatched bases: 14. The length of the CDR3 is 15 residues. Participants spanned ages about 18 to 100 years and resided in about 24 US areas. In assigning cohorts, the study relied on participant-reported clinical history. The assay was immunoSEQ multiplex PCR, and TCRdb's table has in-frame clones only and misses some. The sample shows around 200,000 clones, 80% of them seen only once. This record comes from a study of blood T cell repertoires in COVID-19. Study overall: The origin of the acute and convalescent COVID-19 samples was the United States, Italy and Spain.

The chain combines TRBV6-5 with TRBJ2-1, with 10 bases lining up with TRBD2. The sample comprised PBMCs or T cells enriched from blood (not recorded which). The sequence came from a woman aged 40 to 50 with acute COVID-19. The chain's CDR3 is CASQTVGLALGEQFF. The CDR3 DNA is TGTGCCAGCCAAACTGTGGGACTAGCGTTGGGAGAGCAGTTCTTC.